A single sample gave rise to the 5 T cell receptor beta chains below, sequenced in a study of blood T cell repertoires in COVID-19. Measured with immunoSEQ multiplex PCR; TCRdb has only the in-frame clones, and not every one. This table has under 400,000 clones, 65% to 90% appearing once. Sequenced material: PBMCs or T cells enriched from blood (not recorded which). All receptors come from a woman between 35 and 50 years old with acute COVID-19.

The chain links TRBV5-1 to TRBJ1-2; D unclear. Germline CDR1 reads SGHRS; CDR2 reads YFSETQ. V was cut by 0 bases and J by 4 bases, with 10 bases left in between. CDR3 size: 14 residues. The CDR3 DNA reads as TGCGCCAGCAGCTTGGCCTTGGGCAGCTATGGCTACACCTTC. Residues: CASSLALGSYGYTF. The full variable domain, rest sourced from reference TRBV5-1 and TRBJ1-2, is KAGVTQTPRYLIKTRGQQVTLSCSPISGHRSVSWYQQTPGQGLQFLFEYFSETQRNKGNFPGRFSGRQFSNSRSEMNVSTLELGDSALYLCASSLALGSYGYTFGSGTRLTVV.

The V call is TRBV6-5, the J call TRBJ1-5; TRBD1 is a possible D gene (6 bases). The V and J ends lost 0 bases and 7 bases respectively, with 10 bases between them. The CDR3 has 14 amino acids. CDR1 is MNHEY and CDR2 is SVGAGI in the germline V gene. The CDR3, as DNA: TGTGCCAGCAGTTACTCGATAGGGGGACAGCCCCAGCATTTT. This codes for CASSYSIGGQPQHF.

The V call is TRBV6-5, the J call TRBJ1-2, with D perhaps TRBD1 (6 bases). This CDR3 spans 15 amino acids. Trimming removed 2 bases at V and 5 bases at J, with 15 bases between. Germline assignment: CDR1 MNHEY and CDR2 SVGAGI. CDR3 region: CASSYLQTGIYGYTF. In nucleotides, the CDR3 is TGTGCCAGCAGTTACCTCCAAACAGGGATTTATGGCTACACCTTC.

The chain combines TRBV5-6 with TRBJ2-7; D perhaps matches TRBD2 (7 bases). The CDR3 extends over 16 amino acids. Trimming cost V 1 base and J 2 bases, with 16 bases left between them. Germline-derived CDR1 and CDR2 are SGHDT and YYEEEE. DNA of the CDR3: TGTGCCAGCAGCTTGTGGGGGGGCAGGGGCCCCTACGAGCAGTACTTC. Amino acids: CASSLWGGRGPYEQYF. Full variable domain (outside the CDR3, taken from reference TRBV5-6 and TRBJ2-7): DAGVTQSPTHLIKTRGQQVTLRCSPKSGHDTVSWYQQALGQGPQFIFQYYEEEERQRGNFPDRFSGHQFPNYSSELNVNALLLGDSALYLCASSLWGGRGPYEQYFGPGTRLTVT.

This chain connects TRBV11-2 to TRBJ2-2; 11 bases match TRBD1. The germline CDR1 and CDR2 sequences are SGHAT and FQNNGV. V lost 4 bases and J lost 4; bases outside the gene matches: 2. The CDR3 spans 15 residues. CDR3 sequence: CASSSGTGGTGELFF. DNA of the CDR3: TGTGCCAGCAGCTCAGGGACAGGGGGCACCGGGGAGCTGTTTTTT.